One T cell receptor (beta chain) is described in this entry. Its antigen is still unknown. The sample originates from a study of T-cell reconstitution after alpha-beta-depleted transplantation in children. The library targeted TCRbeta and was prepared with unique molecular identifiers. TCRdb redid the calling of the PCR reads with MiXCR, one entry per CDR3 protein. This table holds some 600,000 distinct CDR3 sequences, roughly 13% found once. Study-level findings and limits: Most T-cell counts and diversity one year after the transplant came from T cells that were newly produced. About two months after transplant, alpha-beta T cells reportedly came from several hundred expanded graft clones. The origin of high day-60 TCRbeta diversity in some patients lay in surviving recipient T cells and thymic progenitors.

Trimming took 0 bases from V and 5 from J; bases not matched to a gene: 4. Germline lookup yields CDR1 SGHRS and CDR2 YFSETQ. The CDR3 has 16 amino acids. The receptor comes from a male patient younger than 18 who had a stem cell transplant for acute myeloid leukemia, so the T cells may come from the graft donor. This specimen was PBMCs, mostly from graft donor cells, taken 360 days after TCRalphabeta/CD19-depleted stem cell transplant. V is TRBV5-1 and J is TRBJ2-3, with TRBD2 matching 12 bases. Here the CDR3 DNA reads TGCGCCAGCAGCTTGGGACTAGCGGGAGAGGGAGATACGCAGTATTTT. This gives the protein CASSLGLAGEGDTQYF.